The clone carrying this T cell receptor (beta chain) is a singleton in its sample. This sample stems from a study of OX40 agonist ivuxolimab in advanced cancers. Whole-study context: As their treatment, patients were administered ivuxolimab, an agonistic anti-OX40 (CD134) antibody.

A history of autoimmune disease or systemic immunosuppression excluded patients. Peripheral blood came from all dose cohorts at three timepoints. The method was immunoSEQ multiplex PCR; TCRdb's version includes in-frame clones alone and lacks a portion of them. The sample includes more than 65,000 clones, around 94% seen only once; the top ten take roughly 14%. V dropped 6 bases and J dropped 1; count of bases not matched to a gene: 10. The CDR3 runs to 16 residues. Germline V gene lookup returns CDR1 MDHEN and CDR2 SYDVKM. V gene TRBV28 combines with J gene TRBJ2-7; 9 bases are a match to TRBD1. The sequence was collected from an adult with an advanced solid tumor such as melanoma, head and neck, liver or kidney cancer. Specimen: CD4+ or CD8+ T cells sorted from blood, collected in a trial of the OX40 agonist ivuxolimab. CDR3 nucleotide sequence: TGTGCCAGCAGCAAGGGAACCGGGACAGGGTCCTACGAGCAGTACTTC. It specifies CASSKGTGTGSYEQYF.